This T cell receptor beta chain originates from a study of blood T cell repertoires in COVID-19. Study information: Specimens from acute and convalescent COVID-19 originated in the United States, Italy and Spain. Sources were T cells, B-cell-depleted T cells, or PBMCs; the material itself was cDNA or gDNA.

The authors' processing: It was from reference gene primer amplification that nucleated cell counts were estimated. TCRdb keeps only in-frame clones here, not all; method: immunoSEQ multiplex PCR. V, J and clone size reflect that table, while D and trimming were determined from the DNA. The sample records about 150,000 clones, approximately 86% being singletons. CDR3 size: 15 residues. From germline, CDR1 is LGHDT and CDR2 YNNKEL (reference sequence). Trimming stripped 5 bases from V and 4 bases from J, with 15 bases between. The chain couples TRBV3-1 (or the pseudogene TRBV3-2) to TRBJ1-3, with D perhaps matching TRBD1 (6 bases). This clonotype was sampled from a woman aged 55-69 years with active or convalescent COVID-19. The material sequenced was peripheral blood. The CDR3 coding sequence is TGTGCCAGCAGCGCCTCCAGGGGCCCCGGAAACACCATATATTTT. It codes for CASSASRGPGNTIYF.